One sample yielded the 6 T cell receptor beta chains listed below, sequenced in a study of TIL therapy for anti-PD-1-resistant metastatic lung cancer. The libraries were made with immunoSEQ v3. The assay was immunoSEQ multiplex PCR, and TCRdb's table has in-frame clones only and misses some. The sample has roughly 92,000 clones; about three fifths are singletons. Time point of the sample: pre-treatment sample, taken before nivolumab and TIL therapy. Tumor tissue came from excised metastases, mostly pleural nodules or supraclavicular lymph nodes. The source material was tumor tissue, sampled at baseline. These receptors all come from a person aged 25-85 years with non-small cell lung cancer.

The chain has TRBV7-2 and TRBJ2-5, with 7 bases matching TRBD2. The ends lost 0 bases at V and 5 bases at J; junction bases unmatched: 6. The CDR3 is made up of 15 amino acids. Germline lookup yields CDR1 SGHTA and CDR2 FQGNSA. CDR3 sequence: CASSLAWGGGETQYF. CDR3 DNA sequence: TGTGCCAGCAGCTTAGCTTGGGGGGGAGGCGAGACCCAGTACTTC.

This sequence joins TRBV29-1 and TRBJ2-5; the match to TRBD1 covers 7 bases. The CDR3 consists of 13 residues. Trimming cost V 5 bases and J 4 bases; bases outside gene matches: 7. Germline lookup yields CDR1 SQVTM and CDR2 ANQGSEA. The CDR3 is CSVHVAGGETQYF. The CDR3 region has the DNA TGCAGCGTTCATGTGGCAGGGGGAGAGACCCAGTACTTC. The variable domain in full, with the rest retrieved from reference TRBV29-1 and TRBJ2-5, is SAVISQKPSRDICQRGTSLTIQCQVDSQVTMMFWYRQQPGQSLTLIATANQGSEATYESGFVIDKFPISRPNLTFSTLTVSNMSPEDSSIYLCSVHVAGGETQYFGPGTRLLVL.

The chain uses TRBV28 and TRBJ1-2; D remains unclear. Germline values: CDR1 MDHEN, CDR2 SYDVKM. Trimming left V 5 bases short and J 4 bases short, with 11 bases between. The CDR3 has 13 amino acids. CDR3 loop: CASSPSAVYGYTF. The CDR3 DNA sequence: TGTGCCAGCAGTCCCTCAGCGGTCTATGGCTACACCTTC.

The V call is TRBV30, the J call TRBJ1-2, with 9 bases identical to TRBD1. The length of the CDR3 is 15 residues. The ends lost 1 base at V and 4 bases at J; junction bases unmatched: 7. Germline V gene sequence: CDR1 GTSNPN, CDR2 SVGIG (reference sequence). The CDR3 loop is CAWSGRDREIYGYTF. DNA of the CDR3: TGTGCCTGGAGTGGCCGGGACAGGGAAATCTATGGCTACACCTTC.

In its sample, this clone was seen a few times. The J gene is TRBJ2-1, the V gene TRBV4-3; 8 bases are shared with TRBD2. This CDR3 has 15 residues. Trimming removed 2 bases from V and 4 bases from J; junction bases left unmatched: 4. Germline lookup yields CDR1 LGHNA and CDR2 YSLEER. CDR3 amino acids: CASSQNLAGYNEQFF. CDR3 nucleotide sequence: TGCGCCAGCAGCCAAAACTTAGCGGGGTACAATGAGCAGTTCTTC.

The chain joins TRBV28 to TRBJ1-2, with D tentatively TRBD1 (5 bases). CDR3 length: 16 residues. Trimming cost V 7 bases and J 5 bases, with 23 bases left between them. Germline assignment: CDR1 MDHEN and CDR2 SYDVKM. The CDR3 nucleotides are TGTGCCAGCATTTATAGGGGCAGGGAGCCCGATTATGGCTACACCTTC. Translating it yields CASIYRGREPDYGYTF.